This T cell receptor (beta chain) was identified in a study of spatial heterogeneity in lung cancer. About the study: In raw reads, more than 9.5 appearances on average were recorded for each unique TCR and UMI combination.

TCRdb itself ran the 5' RACE reads through MiXCR, one entry per CDR3 protein. The repertoire holds 36,000 or so distinct CDR3 sequences, with less than 5.5% as singletons. This sample's time point: sample taken at primary tumor resection. Whole RNA was taken from tumor, nontumor lung or frozen PBMC; it was then sequenced unsorted. The donors comprised approximately 72 untreated early-stage non-small cell lung cancer patients. Comments on this clonotype: Its target is unknown. This may stem from a read error, because a much larger clone lies one nucleotide away.

Study conclusions and caveats: TCRs found ubiquitously expanded in tumor appeared in blood more at resection than at follow-up.

The sequence was collected from a female donor with early-stage non-small cell lung cancer. This sample comprised PBMCs, obtained at surgery.

CDR3 nucleotides: TGTGCCATCAGAGGCGGGGGGGCCGTCCGGCGGTTCTTC. Its translation: CAIRGGGAVRRFF. This chain joins TRBV3-1 and TRBJ2-1; 9 nucleotides agree with TRBD2. The germline gives CDR1 LGHDT, CDR2 YNNKEL (reference sequence). This CDR3 is built from 13 residues. V shed 10 bases, J shed 15 bases, and the junction held 16 bases outside the gene matches.